What follows are 6 T cell receptor beta chains derived from one specimen sequenced in a study of blood T cell repertoires in COVID-19. Only in-frame clones appear in the TCRdb table, and some are missing; sequencing was by immunoSEQ multiplex PCR. The table has under 500,000 clones, 80% to 90% seen once; the top ten hold roughly 4%. The sample comprised peripheral blood. The receptor set was obtained from a woman in her twenties or thirties with acute or convalescent COVID-19.

The V gene is TRBV6-2 or TRBV6-3, the J gene TRBJ2-7; maybe TRBD1 (5 bases). Germline CDR1 MNHEY, CDR2 SVGEGT. The CDR3 length is 17 residues. Trimming pared 2 bases from V and 3 bases from J, leaving 20 bases between. CDR3 in DNA: TGTGCCAGCAGTTACGGTGCCCTGGGGCAGAGTAACTACGAGCAGTACTTC. Translated, it gives CASSYGALGQSNYEQYF.

The chain uses TRBV5-5 and TRBJ2-7, with 7 bases that match TRBD1. Germline V gene data show CDR1 as SGHKS and CDR2 as YYEKEE (reference sequence). V lost 4 bases to trimming and J lost 0 bases; unmatched junction nucleotides: 4. There are 14 residues in the CDR3. CDR3: CASSRGQASYEQYF. CDR3 DNA: TGTGCCAGCAGCCGAGGACAGGCCTCCTACGAGCAGTACTTC.

This clone was seen only once. The CDR3 DNA reads TGTGCCAGCAGTCGGGAAATCACAGATACGCAGTATTTT. Translation: CASSREITDTQYF. This chain connects TRBV3-1 (or the pseudogene TRBV3-2) to TRBJ2-3; perhaps TRBD2 as D (5 bases). The V gene lost 6 bases and the J gene lost 2 bases, with 9 bases spanning the gap. Germline V CDR1 and CDR2: LGHDT, YNNKEL (reference sequence). This CDR3 comprises 13 residues.

The genes are TRBV14 and TRBJ1-1; no definite D call. This CDR3 is built from 12 residues. Trimming took off 3 bases at V and 10 bases at J, with 12 bases between the two ends. Germline V gene lookup returns CDR1 SGHDN and CDR2 FVKESK. CDR3 region: CASSQGMGVAFF. In nucleotides, the CDR3 is TGTGCCAGCAGCCAGGGTATGGGAGTAGCTTTCTTT. Based on the CDR3 plus reference TRBV14 and TRBJ1-1, the full variable domain is EAGVTQFPSHSVIEKGQTVTLRCDPISGHDNLYWYRRVMGKEIKFLLHFVKESKQDESGMPNNRFLAERTGGTYSTLKVQPAELEDSGVYFCASSQGMGVAFFGQGTRLTVV.

The chain carries TRBV5-6 and TRBJ2-7, with 10 bases that match TRBD2. J lost 3 bases, V lost 0 bases, and 3 bases had no gene match. CDR1 SGHDT and CDR2 YYEEEE come from the germline V gene. The CDR3 loop spans 15 amino acids. CDR3 sequence: CASSLVERGGYEQYF. As DNA, the CDR3 is TGTGCCAGCAGCTTGGTGGAGCGGGGGGGCTACGAGCAGTACTTC.

Here the CDR3 reads CASSVAAGGLGEQFF. The CDR3 DNA follows: TGCGCCAGCAGCGTGGCGGCGGGGGGGTTGGGTGAGCAGTTCTTC. V usage is TRBV5-1 and J usage is TRBJ2-1; 9 bases agree with TRBD2. The ends lost 4 bases at V and 9 bases at J; junction bases unmatched: 11. The germline V gene has CDR1 SGHRS and CDR2 YFSETQ. The CDR3 spans 15 residues.